Below are 23 T cell receptor beta chains sequenced from a single sample in a study of a mutant IDH1 vaccine in newly diagnosed glioma. As to time point: week 35, safety follow-up. Vaccination comprised doses that each held 300 ug of mutant IDH1 20-mer peptide, plus topical imiquimod. Antigens for these TCRs are unknown. Repertoires were generated with immunoSEQ multiplex PCR, while TCRdb's copy carries only in-frame clones and drops some. The top ten hold 1.5% of the sample, which has about 41,000 clones, around 91% seen once. The source material was PBMCs, sampled from a glioma patient whose treatment included an IDH1 peptide vaccine. Receptors originate from a man aged 35 to 55 with glioma.

The chain uses TRBV11-2 and TRBJ2-7; TRBD2 matches 8 bases. J gave up 3 bases and V 5 bases, and 9 bases lay outside the gene matches. CDR3 size: 15 residues. Germline assignment: CDR1 SGHAT and CDR2 FQNNGV. The DNA of the CDR3 is TGTGCCAGCAGCCGCGGGGGACTAGGAGGCTACGAGCAGTACTTC. It is translated as CASSRGGLGGYEQYF.

A few counts support this clone. J is TRBJ1-1 and V is TRBV20-1, with D uncertain. Trimming removed 6 bases at V and 1 base at J, with 6 bases between. This CDR3 region has 11 residues. Germline V CDR1 and CDR2: DFQATT, SNEGSKA (reference sequence). This CDR3 is CSAIRNTEAFF. Here the CDR3 DNA reads TGCAGTGCCATTCGGAACACTGAAGCTTTCTTT.

The chain combines TRBV4-3 with TRBJ2-6; D may be TRBD2 (7 bases). CDR1 and CDR2 from the germline V gene are LGHNA and YSLEER. This CDR3 is 16 amino acids long. Trimming pared 3 bases from V and 2 bases from J, leaving 11 bases between. The CDR3 sequence is CASSQGGRAGANVLTF. The DNA for the CDR3 is TGCGCCAGCAGCCAGGGGGGGCGCGCTGGGGCCAACGTCCTGACTTTC.

This clone was seen only a few times. At one end, the junction sequence differs from germline, possibly due to a read error. The chain is built from TRBV4-2 and TRBJ2-7; 7 bases map to TRBD1. CDR1 is LGHNA, CDR2 YNFKEQ, per germline. This CDR3 is built from 16 residues. CDR3 coding DNA: TGTGCCAGCAGCCCAGTAACCGGGACAGACGCCATCCAGGTTTTCTTC. Protein: CASSPVTGTDAIQVFF.

The V call is TRBV10-2, the J call TRBJ2-5; no clear D gene. This CDR3 contains 13 residues. Trimming shortened V by 4 bases and J by 5 bases, and 11 bases separated the two germline ends. Germline lookup yields CDR1 WSHSY and CDR2 SAAADI. The CDR3 sequence is CASSGRVGETQYF. The DNA for the CDR3 is TGCGCCAGCAGTGGAAGGGTAGGGGAGACCCAGTACTTC.

This chain links TRBV5-1 with TRBJ1-1, with TRBD1 matching 9 bases. The trim removed 0 bases at V and 1 base at J, leaving 4 bases unmatched. The CDR3 is made up of 16 amino acids. Germline-derived CDR1 and CDR2 are SGHRS and YFSETQ. The CDR3 nucleotides are TGCGCCAGCAGCTTGGCCGGGACAGGGACGAACACTGAAGCTTTCTTT. Translation: CASSLAGTGTNTEAFF.

The rearrangement uses TRBV30 and TRBJ1-5; D may be TRBD1 (5 bases). V was trimmed by 3 bases and J by 5 bases, leaving 17 bases between them. The germline V gene has CDR1 GTSNPN and CDR2 SVGIG (reference sequence). The CDR3 is 15 amino acids. CDR3 bases: TGTGCCTGGAGCCTGTTAGGGGCCGGTTATCAGCCCCAGCATTTT. This translates into CAWSLLGAGYQPQHF.

The chain joins TRBV19 to TRBJ2-3; weak D call: TRBD2 (5 bases). The CDR3 covers 14 residues. Germline CDR1 is LNHDA and CDR2 is SQIVND (reference sequence). Trimming cost V 3 bases and J 3 bases, with 10 bases left between them. DNA of the CDR3: TGTGCCAGTAGTATGTCGGGGTCGACAGATACGCAGTATTTT. Translating it yields CASSMSGSTDTQYF.

The rearrangement joins TRBV7-9 to TRBJ1-1; D is unclear. With 6 bases removed from V and 1 base from J, the gap between germline ends came to 6 bases. CDR1 and CDR2 (germline): SEHNR, FQNEAQ (reference sequence). The CDR3 loop spans 12 amino acids. The CDR3 bases are TGTGCCAGCAGGACGGGGAACACTGAAGCTTTCTTT. It specifies CASRTGNTEAFF.

The chain links TRBV30 to TRBJ1-5; D unclear. Germline loops: CDR1 GTSNPN, CDR2 SVGIG (reference sequence). V lost 2 bases, J lost 6 bases, and 11 bases lay in between. The CDR3 is 13 amino acids. The CDR3 spells CAWSPPERQPQHF. For the CDR3, the DNA is TGTGCCTGGAGTCCACCGGAACGTCAGCCCCAGCATTTT.

The V call is TRBV7-2, the J call TRBJ2-1; the D is unclear. CDR3 length: 12 amino acids. The germline V gene has CDR1 SGHTA and CDR2 FQGNSA. V was clipped by 1 base and J by 10 bases, with 8 bases between them. The CDR3, as DNA: TGTGCCAGCAGCTTAGACCCCGGGGAGCAGTTCTTC. Translating it yields CASSLDPGEQFF. Variable domain in full (rest from reference TRBV7-2 and TRBJ2-1): GAGVSQSPSNKVTEKGKDVELRCDPISGHTALYWYRQSLGQGLEFLIYFQGNSAPDKSGLPSDRFSAERTGGSVSTLTIQRTQQEDSAVYLCASSLDPGEQFFGPGTRLTVL.

The chain's CDR3 is CASSLEGFAYNSPLHF. CDR3 coding DNA: TGTGCCAGCAGTTTGGAAGGGTTTGCCTATAATTCACCCCTCCACTTT. This chain uses TRBV6-4 with TRBJ1-6, with D uncertain. The CDR3 extends over 16 amino acids. With 5 bases removed from V and 2 bases from J, the gap between germline ends came to 13 bases. CDR1 is MRHNA and CDR2 is SNTAGT in the germline V gene.

This clone has more than one count but fewer than ten. This chain uses TRBV7-9 with TRBJ1-5, with 7 bases aligning to TRBD1. The germline V gene encodes CDR1 SEHNR and CDR2 FQNEAQ (reference sequence). The CDR3 runs 15 residues. The V and J ends lost 3 bases and 0 bases, in that order; junction bases with no gene match: 2. This chain's CDR3 is CASSLTGNSNQPQHF. In nucleotides, the CDR3 is TGTGCCAGCAGCTTGACAGGGAATAGCAATCAGCCCCAGCATTTT.

This chain joins TRBV29-1 and TRBJ1-2; D gene uncertain. Trimming removed 4 bases at V and 3 bases at J, with 6 bases between. The CDR3 covers 11 residues. The germline V gene encodes CDR1 SQVTM and CDR2 ANQGSEA. CDR3 region: CSVGADYGYTF. CDR3 bases: TGCAGCGTTGGGGCGGACTATGGCTACACCTTC. The whole variable domain, remainder taken from reference TRBV29-1 and TRBJ1-2, is SAVISQKPSRDICQRGTSLTIQCQVDSQVTMMFWYRQQPGQSLTLIATANQGSEATYESGFVIDKFPISRPNLTFSTLTVSNMSPEDSSIYLCSVGADYGYTFGSGTRLTVV.

The chain uses TRBV28 and TRBJ2-3; D gene ambiguous. V lost 6 bases and J lost 2, with 15 bases in between. CDR1 is MDHEN, CDR2 SYDVKM, per germline. There are 15 residues in the CDR3. The CDR3 here is CASRLGRQTTDTQYF. The DNA of the CDR3 is TGTGCCAGCAGGTTAGGTAGGCAGACCACAGATACGCAGTATTTT.

A single count supports this clone. This chain connects TRBV2 to TRBJ2-4, with D possibly TRBD1 on 5 matching bases. The germline V gene encodes CDR1 SNHLY and CDR2 FYNNEI. The V end lost 8 bases, the J end lost 1 base, and 21 bases lay between the germline ends. The CDR3 has 17 amino acids. For the CDR3, the DNA is TGTGCCAGCGGGGCAGGTACCCCCCCCCTCGCCAAAAACATTCAGTACTTC. The encoded protein is CASGAGTPPLAKNIQYF.

The gene calls are TRBV4-1 and TRBJ2-7, with 8 nucleotides matching TRBD1. The CDR3 sequence is 14 residues long. Germline CDR1 reads MGHRA; CDR2 reads YSYEKL. With 4 bases clipped from V and 3 bases from J, the junction kept 5 bases outside the gene matches. The CDR3 protein is CASSPPDRDYEQYF. CDR3 nucleotide sequence: TGCGCCAGCAGCCCACCGGACAGGGACTACGAGCAGTACTTC.

This rearrangement joins TRBV11-2 to TRBJ2-2; 9 bases agree with TRBD1. V lost 4 bases to trimming and J lost 1 base; unmatched junction nucleotides: 10. The CDR3 loop spans 18 amino acids. The V gene's germline CDR1 is SGHAT and CDR2 FQNNGV. DNA for the CDR3: TGTGCCAGCAGCTCGGCGGCCGGGACAGGGAAGAACACCGGGGAGCTGTTTTTT. This gives the protein CASSSAAGTGKNTGELFF.

This clone was found once. This chain joins TRBV10-3 and TRBJ2-5; D tentatively fits TRBD1 or TRBD2 (5 bases each). Germline loops: CDR1 ENHRY, CDR2 SYGVKD. V was trimmed by 7 bases and J by 5 bases, leaving 14 bases between them. This CDR3 spans 13 amino acids. Written as DNA, the CDR3 is TGTGCCATCAACCTGGGGGAAGGGGAGACCCAGTACTTC. This sequence encodes CAINLGEGETQYF.

This chain joins TRBV11-2 and TRBJ2-4, with no clear D. Germline V gene data show CDR1 as SGHAT and CDR2 as FQNNGV. The length of the CDR3 is 13 residues. V shed 5 bases and J shed 2 bases, with 7 bases lying between them. Here the CDR3 reads CASSPHPKNIQYF. CDR3 in DNA: TGTGCCAGCAGCCCCCACCCCAAAAACATTCAGTACTTC.

This CDR3 is CAWSVGRPHTGELFF. As DNA, the CDR3 is TGTGCCTGGAGTGTAGGGAGGCCGCACACCGGGGAGCTGTTTTTT. The chain uses TRBV30 and TRBJ2-2, with a weak D call TRBD2 (6 bases). V gave up 0 bases and J gave up 3 bases, with 11 bases separating them. The CDR3 extends over 15 amino acids. Germline V lookup: CDR1 GTSNPN, CDR2 SVGIG (reference sequence).

The chain is built from TRBV28 and TRBJ1-1, with D maybe TRBD1 (5 bases). This CDR3 comprises 10 residues. The V gene's germline CDR1 is MDHEN and CDR2 SYDVKM. CDR3 DNA sequence: TGTGGGGGGGGTAACACTGAAGCTTTCTTT. Protein sequence: CGGGNTEAFF.

The chain couples TRBV4-1 to TRBJ2-3; tentatively, D is TRBD2 (6 bases). Trimming left V 1 base short and J 5 bases short, with 16 bases between. This CDR3 spans 16 amino acids. Germline values: CDR1 MGHRA, CDR2 YSYEKL. Written as DNA, the CDR3 is TGCGCCAGCAGCCAAGGACTAGGGAAGACCAAAGATACGCAGTATTTT. It encodes CASSQGLGKTKDTQYF.